The entry below gives a single TCR beta chain sequence along with its context. Sequencing used immunoSEQ multiplex PCR; TCRdb keeps in-frame clones, though not all of them. The sample contains thousands of clones, 55% of which appear only once. This entry comes from a study of sequential checkpoint blockade in melanoma. Study-wide background: After both sequences, patients received maintenance nivolumab.

The CDR3 runs 14 residues. V was clipped by 5 bases and J by 6 bases, with 16 bases between them. Looked up from germline, CDR1 is LNHDA and CDR2 is SQIVND (reference sequence). Treatment of the sample: randomized to nivolumab then ipilimumab (arm A) or the reverse (arm B). This specimen was CD8+ T cells sorted from blood (inferred from file names), taken from a patient given nivolumab and ipilimumab in sequence. The V gene is TRBV19, the J gene TRBJ1-1; D may be TRBD1 (6 bases). This clonotype originated in a human donor with melanoma. In DNA, the CDR3 is TGTGCCAGTAGTCTTGGGGGCGGCCCCCCTGAAGCTTTCTTT. Translated: CASSLGGGPPEAFF.